Listed below are T cell receptor beta chains from one sample, sequenced in a study of shared clonotypes between healthy human individuals. The table came from immunoSEQ multiplex PCR; TCRdb's copy has only in-frame clones and leaves some out. The sample shows 1.5 million to 2.5 million clones, about 94% of them seen only once. Input material: naive CD8+ T cells sorted from blood. These receptors came from a man aged 18 to 30 in good health. Each CDR3 is given with its conserved first and last residue. A D gene is named only where the DNA matches it firmly. Clone size is not always given. Where it is, it says once, few, many or a class for expanded clones.

J | size | V | D | length | DNA | CDR3
TRBJ2-1 | . | TRBV13 | TRBD2 | 15 | TGTGCCAGCAGCCTAGCGGGGAGCTCCTACAATGAGCAGTTCTTC | CASSLAGSSYNEQFF
TRBJ2-7 | . | TRBV6-5 | TRBD2 | 15 | TGTGCCAGCAGCAGACTAGCGGAGAGCTCCTACGAGCAGTACTTC | CASSRLAESSYEQYF
TRBJ2-1 | . | TRBV4-1 | . | 12 | TGCGCCAGCAGCCAAGTAGAGGGTGAGCAGTTCTTC | CASSQVEGEQFF
TRBJ2-5 | once | TRBV19 | . | 12 | TGTGCCAGTGCGACGAGCCGGGGAGCCCAGTACTTC | CASATSRGAQYF
TRBJ1-1 | . | TRBV6-5 | . | 12 | TGTGCCAGCAGTGGGGGGGAAACTGAAGCTTTCTTT | CASSGGETEAFF
TRBJ2-2 | . | TRBV27 | . | 14 | TGTGCCAGCAGTCTAGGGAAATACACCGGGGAGCTGTTTTTT | CASSLGKYTGELFF
TRBJ1-2 | . | TRBV10-3 | TRBD1 | 15 | TGTGCCATCAAGACGACAGGGATGGTTAAGGATGGCTACACCTTC | CAIKTTGMVKDGYTF
TRBJ2-7 | . | TRBV5-5 | . | 14 | TGTGCCAGCAGCTTTCGGGGGGCTACCTACGAGCAGTACTTC | CASSFRGATYEQYF
TRBJ2-1 | . | TRBV27 | . | 13 | TGTGCCAGCAGTCCAAACAATAACAATGAGCAGTTCTTC | CASSPNNNNEQFF
TRBJ1-2 | . | TRBV25-1 | . | 13 | TGTGCCAGCAGTTCAGGGGCCCTCTATGGCTACACCTTC | CASSSGALYGYTF
TRBJ2-5 | . | TRBV7-9 | . | 13 | TGTGCCAGCACCTCGGGGAATCAAGAGACCCAGTACTTC | CASTSGNQETQYF
TRBJ2-7 | . | TRBV11-2 | . | 13 | TGTGCCAGCAGCCTAAGAAACAGGGACGAGCAGTACTTC | CASSLRNRDEQYF
TRBJ1-2 | . | TRBV28 | TRBD1 | 16 | TGTGCCAGCAGTTCCCCTACAGGGGACCCGAACTATGGCTACACCTTC | CASSSPTGDPNYGYTF
TRBJ1-2 | . | TRBV9 | . | 14 | TGTGCCAGCAGCGGGCACGGGAGCAACTATGGCTACACCTTC | CASSGHGSNYGYTF
TRBJ2-3 | . | TRBV10-3 | . | 15 | TGTGCCATCAGTGACCCGGGCCGAGCCACAGATACGCAGTATTTT | CAISDPGRATDTQYF
TRBJ2-7 | . | TRBV27 | TRBD2 | 14 | TGTGCCAGCAGTTTTCTAGCGGGAGTGGGCGAGCAGTACTTC | CASSFLAGVGEQYF
TRBJ2-2 | . | TRBV10-1 | TRBD1 | 15 | TGCGCCAGCAGGGCCGGGACAGAAAACACCGGGGAGCTGTTTTTT | CASRAGTENTGELFF
TRBJ2-7 | . | TRBV27 | TRBD1 | 13 | TGTGCCAGCAGTTTAGACAGGGAAACCGAGCAGTACTTC | CASSLDRETEQYF